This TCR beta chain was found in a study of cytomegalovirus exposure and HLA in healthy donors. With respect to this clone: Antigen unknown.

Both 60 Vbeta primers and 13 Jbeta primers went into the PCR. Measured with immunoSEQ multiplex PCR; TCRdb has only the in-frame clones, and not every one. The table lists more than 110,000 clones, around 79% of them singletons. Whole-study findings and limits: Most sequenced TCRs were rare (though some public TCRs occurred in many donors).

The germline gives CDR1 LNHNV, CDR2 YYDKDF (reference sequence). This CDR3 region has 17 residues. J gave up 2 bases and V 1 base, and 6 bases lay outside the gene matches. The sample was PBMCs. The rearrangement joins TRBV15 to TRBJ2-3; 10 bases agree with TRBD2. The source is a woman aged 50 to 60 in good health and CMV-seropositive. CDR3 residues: CATSRGNSGGPTDTQYF. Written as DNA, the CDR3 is TGTGCCACCAGCAGAGGAAATAGCGGGGGGCCCACAGATACGCAGTATTTT.